The present T cell receptor (beta chain) was sequenced within a study of vaccination effects on CD4 cells after COVID-19. Overall study: Each participant received a vaccine that was either BNT162b2 or mRNA-1273, given as two doses. Overall study findings and caveats: Clones from infection and from vaccination both contracted markedly late after vaccination.

Antigen-specific CD4+ T cells were expanded with viral peptide pools in the ViraFEST assay before sequencing. Subsequent to 10 days of culture, CD4+ T cells were isolated. Negative nucleocapsid antibody tests before and after vaccination confirmed no previous SARS-CoV-2 infection. With 7.5 to 10 ug/ml peptides and roughly 11 IU/ml IL-2, some 2 million PBMC per well were cultured. On both days 3 and 7, half of the culture medium was replaced with IL-2 medium. Measured with immunoSEQ multiplex PCR; TCRdb has only the in-frame clones, and not every one. Among around 68,000 clones, 75% to 85% were seen once, and the ten largest hold less than 15%. This clone was seen a single time. Its cognate antigen is unknown. V gave up 5 bases and J gave up 7 bases, with 18 bases separating them. Looked up from germline, CDR1 is SGHAT and CDR2 is FQDESV (reference sequence). The CDR3 length is 16 residues.

The specimen comprised CD4+ T cells from PBMCs cultured with SARS-CoV-2 spike peptides, sampled before COVID-19 vaccination. V usage is TRBV11-1 and J usage is TRBJ1-6; D is perhaps TRBD1 (5 bases). The origin of this receptor is a human donor who received a COVID-19 vaccine. CDR3 loop: CASSLGAAPGNSPLHF. For the CDR3, the DNA is TGTGCCAGCAGCCTTGGGGCCGCCCCCGGGAATTCACCCCTCCACTTT.